A single sample gave rise to the 8 T cell receptor beta chains below, sequenced in a study of cytomegalovirus exposure and HLA in healthy donors. 60 Vbeta and 13 Jbeta primers were used in PCR. The method was immunoSEQ multiplex PCR; TCRdb's version includes in-frame clones alone and lacks a portion of them. The repertoire table contains some 110,000 clones. Sequencing used PBMCs. These receptors were obtained from a man aged 30 to 39 in good health and CMV-seronegative.

The CDR3 loop reads CASKPGGNQETQYF. The CDR3 nucleotides are TGCGCCAGCAAGCCCGGGGGGAACCAAGAGACCCAGTACTTC. The chain carries TRBV5-1 and TRBJ2-5; the match to TRBD2 covers 7 bases. The CDR3 is 14 amino acids. Per germline, CDR1 SGHRS and CDR2 YFSETQ. With V trimmed by 6 bases and J by 0 bases, 5 bases remained unmatched.

The rearrangement links TRBV19 to TRBJ2-2; TRBD1 matches 9 bases. Germline-derived CDR1 and CDR2 are LNHDA and SQIVND (reference sequence). The CDR3 covers 14 residues. The V and J ends lost 6 bases and 1 base, in that order; junction bases with no gene match: 0. The CDR3 bases are TGTGCCAGTAGGGGACAGGGGAACACCGGGGAGCTGTTTTTT. It codes for CASRGQGNTGELFF. The full variable domain, with the rest looked up from reference TRBV19 and TRBJ2-2, is DGGITQSPKYLFRKEGQNVTLSCEQNLNHDAMYWYRQDPGQGLRLIYYSQIVNDFQKGDIAEGYSVSREKKESFPLTVTSAQKNPTAFYLCASRGQGNTGELFFGEGSRLTVL.

The genes are TRBV2 and TRBJ1-4; TRBD1 matches 7 bases. This CDR3 region has 13 residues. Germline V gene data show CDR1 as SNHLY and CDR2 as FYNNEI. V dropped 4 bases and J dropped 7; count of bases not matched to a gene: 3. The CDR3 region is CASSVQGTEKLFF. CDR3 nucleotide sequence: TGTGCCAGCAGTGTACAGGGGACTGAAAAACTGTTTTTT. The variable domain in full, with the rest retrieved from reference TRBV2 and TRBJ1-4, is EPEVTQTPSHQVTQMGQEVILRCVPISNHLYFYWYRQILGQKVEFLVSFYNNEISEKSEIFDDQFSVERPDGSNFTLKIRSTKLEDSAMYFCASSVQGTEKLFFGSGTQLSVL.

J is TRBJ1-1 and V is TRBV7-9; tentative D call: TRBD1 (5 bases). The CDR3 runs 13 residues. Germline V gives CDR1 SEHNR, CDR2 FQNEAQ (reference sequence). V shed 7 bases and J shed 3 bases, with 12 bases lying between them. The CDR3 loop reads CASTSQGDTEAFF. Here the CDR3 DNA reads TGTGCCAGCACCTCCCAGGGCGACACTGAAGCTTTCTTT.

The chain links TRBV7-9 to TRBJ2-2, with 7 nucleotides matching TRBD1. Germline V gives CDR1 SEHNR, CDR2 FQNEAQ (reference sequence). The CDR3 contains 16 residues. V shed 5 bases and J 5 bases; nucleotides not matched to a gene: 11. CDR3 region: CASSATGTDLTGELFF. The CDR3 region has the DNA TGTGCCAGCAGCGCAACCGGGACAGACTTAACCGGGGAGCTGTTTTTT.

The chain recombines TRBV7-8 with TRBJ2-5; 7 nucleotides line up with TRBD1. The V gene end was trimmed by 2 bases and the J gene end by 0 bases; junction bases not matched to a gene: 6. Looked up from germline, CDR1 is SGHVS and CDR2 is FQNEAQ. This CDR3 comprises 16 residues. CDR3 sequence reads: CASSLIGGSYQETQYF. The CDR3, as DNA: TGTGCCAGCAGCTTAATAGGGGGCTCGTACCAAGAGACCCAGTACTTC.

The CDR3 reads CASSSNQGVLIQPQHF. The CDR3 DNA reads as TGTGCCAGCAGCTCAAACCAGGGCGTATTAATTCAGCCCCAGCATTTT. The rearrangement uses TRBV7-9 and TRBJ1-5, with D perhaps matching TRBD1 (5 bases). This CDR3 is built from 16 residues. Trimming removed 4 bases at V and 6 bases at J, with 19 bases between. The V gene's germline CDR1 is SEHNR and CDR2 FQNEAQ (reference sequence).

This chain connects TRBV5-5 to TRBJ2-1, with D unclear. Germline CDR1 reads SGHKS; CDR2 reads YYEKEE (reference sequence). Trimming took off 4 bases at V and 0 bases at J, with 11 bases between the two ends. The CDR3 has 15 residues. As DNA, the CDR3 is TGTGCCAGCAGCCTGACACCAAACTCCTACAATGAGCAGTTCTTC. Its translation is CASSLTPNSYNEQFF. Combining the CDR3 with reference TRBV5-5 and TRBJ2-1 gives the whole variable domain DAGVTQSPTHLIKTRGQQVTLRCSPISGHKSVSWYQQVLGQGPQFIFQYYEKEERGRGNFPDRFSARQFPNYSSELNVNALLLGDSALYLCASSLTPNSYNEQFFGPGTRLTVL.